This record covers a single T cell receptor (beta chain). This CDR3 spans 14 amino acids. Germline-derived CDR1 and CDR2 are SGHRS and YFSETQ. The ends lost 4 bases at V and 10 bases at J; junction bases unmatched: 12. The sample comes from a study of T cell responses to AZD1222 COVID-19 vaccine. TCRdb's table, derived via immunoSEQ multiplex PCR, lists solely in-frame clones and lacks some. The table includes about 260,000 clones, 80% to 95% detected once. This chain links TRBV5-1 with TRBJ2-3; 7 bases map to TRBD1. The receptor was isolated from an adult in good health. Material: peripheral blood, obtained on day 0 of AZD1222 vaccination. CDR3 DNA: TGCGCCAGCAGCCCTACAGGGGCTCCCAAGGCGCAGTATTTT. This gives the protein CASSPTGAPKAQYF. Together with reference TRBV5-1 and TRBJ2-3, the CDR3 gives the full variable domain: KAGVTQTPRYLIKTRGQQVTLSCSPISGHRSVSWYQQTPGQGLQFLFEYFSETQRNKGNFPGRFSGRQFSNSRSEMNVSTLELGDSALYLCASSPTGAPKAQYFGPGTRLTVL.